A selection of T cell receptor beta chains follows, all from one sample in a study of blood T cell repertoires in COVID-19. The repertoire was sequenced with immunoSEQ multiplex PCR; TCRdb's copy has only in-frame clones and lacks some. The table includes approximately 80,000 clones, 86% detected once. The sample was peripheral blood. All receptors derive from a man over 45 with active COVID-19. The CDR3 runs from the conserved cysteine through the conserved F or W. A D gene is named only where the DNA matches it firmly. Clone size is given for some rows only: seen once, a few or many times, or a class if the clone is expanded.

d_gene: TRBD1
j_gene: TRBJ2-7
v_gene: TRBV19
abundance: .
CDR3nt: TGTGCCAGTAGTATAAAAACAGGGGGCAACTACGAGCAGTACTTC
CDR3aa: CASSIKTGGNYEQYF

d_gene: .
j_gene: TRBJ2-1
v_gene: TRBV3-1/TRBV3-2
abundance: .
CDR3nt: TGTGCCAGCAGCCACCTAGCATTCTCCAGAATCAATGAGCAGTTCTTC
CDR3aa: CASSHLAFSRINEQFF

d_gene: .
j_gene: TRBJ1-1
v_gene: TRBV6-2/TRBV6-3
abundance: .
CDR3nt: TGTGCCAGCAGTCCGGGGGGACGGGCGAACACTGAAGCTTTCTTT
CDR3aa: CASSPGGRANTEAFF

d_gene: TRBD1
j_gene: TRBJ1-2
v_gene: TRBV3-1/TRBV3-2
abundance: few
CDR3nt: TGTGCCAGCAGCCAAGATAAGGGAGGACAGGGAGGTGGCTACACCTTC
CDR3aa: CASSQDKGGQGGGYTF

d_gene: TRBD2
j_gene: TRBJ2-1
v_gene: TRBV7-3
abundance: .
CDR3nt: TGTGCCAGCAGCTTTAGCGGGGGGGCCTACAATGAGCAGTTCTTC
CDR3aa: CASSFSGGAYNEQFF

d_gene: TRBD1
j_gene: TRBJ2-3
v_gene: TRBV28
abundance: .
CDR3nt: TGTGCCAGCAGTTCTACCGGGACAGGGACTAGCACAGATACGCAGTATTTT
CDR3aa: CASSSTGTGTSTDTQYF

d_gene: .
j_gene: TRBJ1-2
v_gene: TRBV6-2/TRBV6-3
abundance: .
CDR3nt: TGTGCCAGCAGTTTAACAGGGAGTGGCTACACCTTC
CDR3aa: CASSLTGSGYTF

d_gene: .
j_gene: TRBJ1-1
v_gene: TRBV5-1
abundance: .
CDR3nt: TGCGCCAGCAGCTTGGGGCCCGCGAACACTGAAGCTTTCTTT
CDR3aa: CASSLGPANTEAFF

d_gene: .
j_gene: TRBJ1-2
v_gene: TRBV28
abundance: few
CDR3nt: TGTGCCAGCAGTGCAGGGGTCTATGGCTACACCTTC
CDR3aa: CASSAGVYGYTF

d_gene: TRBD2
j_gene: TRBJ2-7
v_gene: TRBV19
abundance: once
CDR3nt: TGTGCCAGTAGTGGACTAGCGGGGGGGCCGGCCGAGCAGTACTTC
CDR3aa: CASSGLAGGPAEQYF

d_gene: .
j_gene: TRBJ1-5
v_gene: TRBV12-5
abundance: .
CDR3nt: TGTGCTAGTGGGAAAGGAGGCAATCAGCCCCAGCATTTT
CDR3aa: CASGKGGNQPQHF

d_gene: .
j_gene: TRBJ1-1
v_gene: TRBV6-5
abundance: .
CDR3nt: TGTGCCAGCAGTTTTGGGGGCCTCCCGAACACTGAAGCTTTCTTT
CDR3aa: CASSFGGLPNTEAFF

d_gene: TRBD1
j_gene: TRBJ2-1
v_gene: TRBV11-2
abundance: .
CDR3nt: TGTGCCAGCAGCTTAGTACCGGGACAGGGGGACCACAATGAGCAGTTCTTC
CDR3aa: CASSLVPGQGDHNEQFF

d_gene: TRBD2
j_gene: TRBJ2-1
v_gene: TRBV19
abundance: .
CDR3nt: TGTGCCAGTAGGGGTACTCTGGGACTAGCGGGAGTGCGTGAGCAGTTCTTC
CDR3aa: CASRGTLGLAGVREQFF

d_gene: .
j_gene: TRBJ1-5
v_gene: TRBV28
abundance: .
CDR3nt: TGTGCCAGCAGTCCCCCTCAGGGGCCTCAGCCCCAGCATTTT
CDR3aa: CASSPPQGPQPQHF

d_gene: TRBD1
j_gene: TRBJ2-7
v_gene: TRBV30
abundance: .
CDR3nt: TGTGCCTGGAGTGTACCTAAAGGGACAGGGAGCTACGAGCAGTACTTC
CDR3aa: CAWSVPKGTGSYEQYF

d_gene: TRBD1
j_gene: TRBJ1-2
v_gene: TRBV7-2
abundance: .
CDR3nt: TGTGCCAGCAGCTTAGCGGCAGGGGGCGGTGGCTACACCTTC
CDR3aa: CASSLAAGGGGYTF

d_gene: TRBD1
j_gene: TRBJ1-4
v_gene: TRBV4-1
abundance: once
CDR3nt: TGCGCCAGCAGCCAAGACGGGGGCTACAGGGGAACTAATGAAAAACTGTTTTTT
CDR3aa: CASSQDGGYRGTNEKLFF

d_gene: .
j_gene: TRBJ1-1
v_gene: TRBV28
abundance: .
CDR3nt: TGTGCCAGCAGTTCCCCGGGAGACACTGAAGCTTTCTTT
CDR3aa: CASSSPGDTEAFF

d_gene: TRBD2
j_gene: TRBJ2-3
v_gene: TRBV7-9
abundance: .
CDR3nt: TGTGCCAGCAGCTTAGCTAGCGGGGGACGCACAGATACGCAGTATTTT
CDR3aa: CASSLASGGRTDTQYF

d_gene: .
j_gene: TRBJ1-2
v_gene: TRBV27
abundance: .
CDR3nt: TGTGCCAGCAGTTTGCGGCAGCACTATGGCTACACCTTC
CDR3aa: CASSLRQHYGYTF

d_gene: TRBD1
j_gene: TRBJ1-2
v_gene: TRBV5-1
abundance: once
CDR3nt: TGCGCCAGCAGCTTGGCAGGGGGCGAAGGCTACACCTTC
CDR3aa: CASSLAGGEGYTF

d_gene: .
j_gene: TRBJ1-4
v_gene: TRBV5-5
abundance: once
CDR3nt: TGTGCCAGCAGCTTGGGGTCAGGGGCAAATGAAAAACTGTTTTTT
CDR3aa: CASSLGSGANEKLFF

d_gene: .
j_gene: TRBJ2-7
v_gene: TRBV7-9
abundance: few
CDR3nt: TGTGCCAGCAGCTTGGAGACGGTAGCCTACGAGCAGTACTTC
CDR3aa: CASSLETVAYEQYF

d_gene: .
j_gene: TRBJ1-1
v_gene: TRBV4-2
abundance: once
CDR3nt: TGTGCCAGCAGCCAAGTTAACGCAGGTTTGAACACTGAAGCTTTCTTT
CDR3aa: CASSQVNAGLNTEAFF

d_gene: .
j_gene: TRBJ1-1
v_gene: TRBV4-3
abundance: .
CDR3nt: TGCGCCAGCACTCCAGGGCTCGGCAACACTGAAGCTTTCTTT
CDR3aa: CASTPGLGNTEAFF

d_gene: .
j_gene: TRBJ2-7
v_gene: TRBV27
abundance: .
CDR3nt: TGTGCCAGCAGCCTTAGGGCGGGTGCTACCTACGAGCAGTACTTC
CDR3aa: CASSLRAGATYEQYF

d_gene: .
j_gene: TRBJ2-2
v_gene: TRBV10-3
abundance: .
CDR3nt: TGTGCCATCAGATCCGGGAGAGACACCGGGGAGCTGTTTTTT
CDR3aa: CAIRSGRDTGELFF

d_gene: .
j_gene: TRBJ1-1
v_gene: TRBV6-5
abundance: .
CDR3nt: TGTGCCAGCAGTTACCTGGGTCAGGGAGCTTTCTTT
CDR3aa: CASSYLGQGAFF

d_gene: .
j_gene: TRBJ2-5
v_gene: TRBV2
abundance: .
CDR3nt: TGTGCCAGCAGTGAAGGGGAGATACTAGTTATTCCAGAGACCCAGTACTTC
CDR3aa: CASSEGEILVIPETQYF

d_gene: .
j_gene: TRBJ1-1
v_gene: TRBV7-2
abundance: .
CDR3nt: TGTGCCAGCAGCTCCCAGGTTGCGAACACTGAAGCTTTCTTT
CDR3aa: CASSSQVANTEAFF

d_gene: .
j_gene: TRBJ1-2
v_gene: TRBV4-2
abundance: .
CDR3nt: TGTGCCAGCAGCCAAGAAATGCAGGGCGGCTATGGCTACACCTTC
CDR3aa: CASSQEMQGGYGYTF

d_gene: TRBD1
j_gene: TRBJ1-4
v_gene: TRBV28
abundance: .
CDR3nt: TGTGCCAGCAGGACTGGACATTTGAGACAGGGGGCTTCGGGTATTGAAAAACTGTTTTTT
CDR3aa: CASRTGHLRQGASGIEKLFF

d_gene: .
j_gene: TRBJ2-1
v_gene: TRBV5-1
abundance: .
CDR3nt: TGCGCCAGCAGCTTTAGTAAGGGGAATGAGCAGTTCTTC
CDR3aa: CASSFSKGNEQFF

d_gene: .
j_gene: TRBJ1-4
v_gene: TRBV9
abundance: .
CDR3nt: TGTGCCAGCAGCGTAGAACCGGGAAGAAATGAAAAACTGTTTTTT
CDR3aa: CASSVEPGRNEKLFF

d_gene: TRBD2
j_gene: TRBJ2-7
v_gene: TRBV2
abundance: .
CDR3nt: TGTGCCAGCAGTTGGACTAGCGGGGGAAGCTCCTACGAGCAGTACTTC
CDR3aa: CASSWTSGGSSYEQYF

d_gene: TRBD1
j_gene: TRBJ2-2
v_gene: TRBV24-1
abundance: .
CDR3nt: TGTGCCACCAGTGATTTGGGGACAGGGCCGACCGGGGAGCTGTTTTTT
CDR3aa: CATSDLGTGPTGELFF

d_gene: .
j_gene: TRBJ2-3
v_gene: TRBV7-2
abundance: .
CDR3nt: TGTGCCAGCAGCTTCCAGCGGGATACGCAGTATTTT
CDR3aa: CASSFQRDTQYF

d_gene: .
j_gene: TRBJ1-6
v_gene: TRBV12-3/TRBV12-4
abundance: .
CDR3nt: TGTGCCAGCAGTAAAACAGGGTTTTCACCCCTCCACTTT
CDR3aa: CASSKTGFSPLHF

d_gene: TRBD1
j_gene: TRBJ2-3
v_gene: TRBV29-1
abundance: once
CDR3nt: TGCAGCGTTAACACCGGGACAGGGGGCGGCACAGATACGCAGTATTTT
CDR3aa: CSVNTGTGGGTDTQYF

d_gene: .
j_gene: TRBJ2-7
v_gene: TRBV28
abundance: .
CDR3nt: TGTGCCAGCAGCTTCTACTACGAGCAGTACTTC
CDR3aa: CASSFYYEQYF

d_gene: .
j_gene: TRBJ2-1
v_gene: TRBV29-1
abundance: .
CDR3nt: TGCAGCGTGAGGGCCCACAATGAGCAGTTCTTC
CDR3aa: CSVRAHNEQFF

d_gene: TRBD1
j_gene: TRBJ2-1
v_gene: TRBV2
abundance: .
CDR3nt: TGTGCCAGCAGTTCGGACAGGACTTACAATGAGCAGTTCTTC
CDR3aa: CASSSDRTYNEQFF

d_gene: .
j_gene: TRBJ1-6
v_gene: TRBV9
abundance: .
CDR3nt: TGTGCCAGCAGCGGCAGGGATCCGAGCTCCTATAATTCACCCCTCCACTTT
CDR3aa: CASSGRDPSSYNSPLHF

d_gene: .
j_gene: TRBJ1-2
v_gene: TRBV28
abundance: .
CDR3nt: TGTGCCAGCAGTCCCTTCGGGGGGGCGTACTATGGCTACACCTTC
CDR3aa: CASSPFGGAYYGYTF

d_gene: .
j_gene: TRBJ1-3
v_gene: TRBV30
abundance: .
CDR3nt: TGTGCCTGGAGGGGAGGCTCTGGAAACACCATATATTTT
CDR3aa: CAWRGGSGNTIYF

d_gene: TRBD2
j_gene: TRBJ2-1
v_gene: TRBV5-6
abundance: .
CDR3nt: TGTGCCAGCAGGAGGGTGGCGGGGGGCCTTCATAGGGATGAGCAGTTCTTC
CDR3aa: CASRRVAGGLHRDEQFF

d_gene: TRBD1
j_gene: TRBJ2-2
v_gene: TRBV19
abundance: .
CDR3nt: TGTGCCAGTAGTCCCATCCCGGGACAGGGGGACACCGGGGAGCTGTTTTTT
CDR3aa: CASSPIPGQGDTGELFF

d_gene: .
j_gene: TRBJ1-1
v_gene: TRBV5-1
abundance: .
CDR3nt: TGCGCCAGCAGCTTGGCGGAGAGGGCAGACACTGAAGCTTTCTTT
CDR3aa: CASSLAERADTEAFF

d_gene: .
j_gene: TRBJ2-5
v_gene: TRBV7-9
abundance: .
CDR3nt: TGTGCCAGCAGCTTAATGAGCCAAGAGACCCAGTACTTC
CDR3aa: CASSLMSQETQYF

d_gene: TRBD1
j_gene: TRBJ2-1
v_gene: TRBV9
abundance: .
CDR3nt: TGTGCCAGCAGCGTAGTAGGACAGGCTCTCTACAATGAGCAGTTCTTC
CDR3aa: CASSVVGQALYNEQFF

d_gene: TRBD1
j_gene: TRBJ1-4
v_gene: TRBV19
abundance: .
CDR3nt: TGTGCCAGTAGTGTGGACAGGGCGATGGAAGAAAAACTGTTTTTT
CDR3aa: CASSVDRAMEEKLFF

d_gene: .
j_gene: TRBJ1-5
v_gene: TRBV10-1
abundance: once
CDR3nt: TGCGCCAGCAGTGAGCGCCCCCCAGCCGGAGGGAGGAGAAATCAGCCCCAGCATTTT
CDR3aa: CASSERPPAGGRRNQPQHF

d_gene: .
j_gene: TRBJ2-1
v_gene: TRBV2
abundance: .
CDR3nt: TGTGCCAGCAGGCTGGAGAGGGATCAGTTCTTC
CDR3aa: CASRLERDQFF